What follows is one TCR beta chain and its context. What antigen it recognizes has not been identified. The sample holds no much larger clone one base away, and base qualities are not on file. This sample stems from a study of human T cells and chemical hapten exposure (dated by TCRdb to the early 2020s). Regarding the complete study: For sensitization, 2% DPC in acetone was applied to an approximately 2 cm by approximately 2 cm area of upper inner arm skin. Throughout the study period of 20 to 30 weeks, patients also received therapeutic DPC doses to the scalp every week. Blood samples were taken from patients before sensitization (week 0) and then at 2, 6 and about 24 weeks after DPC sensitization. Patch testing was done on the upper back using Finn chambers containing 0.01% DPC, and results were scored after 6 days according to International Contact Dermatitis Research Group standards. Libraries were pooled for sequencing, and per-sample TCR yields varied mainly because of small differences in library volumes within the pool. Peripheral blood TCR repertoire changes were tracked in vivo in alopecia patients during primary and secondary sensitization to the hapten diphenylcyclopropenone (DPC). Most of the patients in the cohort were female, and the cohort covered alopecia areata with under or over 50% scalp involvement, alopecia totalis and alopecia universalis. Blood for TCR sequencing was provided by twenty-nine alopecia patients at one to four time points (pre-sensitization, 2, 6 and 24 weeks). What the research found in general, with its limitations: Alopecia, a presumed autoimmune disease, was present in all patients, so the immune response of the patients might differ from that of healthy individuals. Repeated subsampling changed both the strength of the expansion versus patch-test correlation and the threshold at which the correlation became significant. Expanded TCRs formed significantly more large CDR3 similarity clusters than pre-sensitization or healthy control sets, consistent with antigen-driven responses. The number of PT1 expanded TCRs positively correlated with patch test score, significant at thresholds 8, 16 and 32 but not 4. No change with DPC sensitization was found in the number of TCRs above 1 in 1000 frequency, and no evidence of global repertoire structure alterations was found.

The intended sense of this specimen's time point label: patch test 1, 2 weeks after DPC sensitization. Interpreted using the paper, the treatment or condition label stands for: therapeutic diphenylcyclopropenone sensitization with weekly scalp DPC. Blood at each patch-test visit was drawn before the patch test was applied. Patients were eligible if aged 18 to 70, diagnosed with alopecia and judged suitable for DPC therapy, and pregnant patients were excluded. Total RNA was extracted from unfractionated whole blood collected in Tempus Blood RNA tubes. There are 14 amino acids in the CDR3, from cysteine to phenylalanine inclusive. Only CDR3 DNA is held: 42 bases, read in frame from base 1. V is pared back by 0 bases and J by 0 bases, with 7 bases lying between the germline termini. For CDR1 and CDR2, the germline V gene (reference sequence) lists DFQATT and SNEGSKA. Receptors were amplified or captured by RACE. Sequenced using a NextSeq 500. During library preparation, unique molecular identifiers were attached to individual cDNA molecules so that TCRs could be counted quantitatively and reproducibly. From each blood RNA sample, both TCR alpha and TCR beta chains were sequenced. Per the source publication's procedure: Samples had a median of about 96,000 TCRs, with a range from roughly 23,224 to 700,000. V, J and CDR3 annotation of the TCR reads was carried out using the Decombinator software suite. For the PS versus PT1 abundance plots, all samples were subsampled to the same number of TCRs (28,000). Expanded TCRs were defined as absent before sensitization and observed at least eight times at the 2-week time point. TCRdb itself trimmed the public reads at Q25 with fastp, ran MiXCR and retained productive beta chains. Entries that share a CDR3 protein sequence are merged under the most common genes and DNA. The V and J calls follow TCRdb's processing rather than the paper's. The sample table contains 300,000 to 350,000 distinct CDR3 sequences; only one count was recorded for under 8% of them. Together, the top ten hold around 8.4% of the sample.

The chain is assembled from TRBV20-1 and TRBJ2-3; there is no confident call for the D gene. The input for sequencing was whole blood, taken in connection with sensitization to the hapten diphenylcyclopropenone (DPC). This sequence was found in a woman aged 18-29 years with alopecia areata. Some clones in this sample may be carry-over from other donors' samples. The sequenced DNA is TGCAGTGCTAGAGATTTTGCGAGCACAGATACGCAGTATTTT. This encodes CSARDFASTDTQYF.